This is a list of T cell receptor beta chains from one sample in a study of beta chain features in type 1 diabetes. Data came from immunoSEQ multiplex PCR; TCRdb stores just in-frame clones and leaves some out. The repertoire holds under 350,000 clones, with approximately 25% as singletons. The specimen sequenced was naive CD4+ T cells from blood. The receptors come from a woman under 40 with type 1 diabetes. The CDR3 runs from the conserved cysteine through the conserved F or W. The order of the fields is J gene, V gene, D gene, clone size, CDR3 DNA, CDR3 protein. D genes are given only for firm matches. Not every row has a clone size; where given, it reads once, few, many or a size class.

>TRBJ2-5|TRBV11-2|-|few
TGTGCCAGCAGCTTCCACCTTGACAGCTTCACCCAAGAGACCCAGTACTTC
CASSFHLDSFTQETQYF
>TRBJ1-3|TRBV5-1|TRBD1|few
TGCGCCAGCAGCTTGGGGACAGGGACTGGAAACACCATATATTTT
CASSLGTGTGNTIYF
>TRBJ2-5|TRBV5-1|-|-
TGCGCCAGCAGCTTGGTTATAGGGGGGGAAGAGACCCAGTACTTC
CASSLVIGGEETQYF
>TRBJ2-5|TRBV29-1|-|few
TGCAGCGTAGACAGGGGAGGGGAGACCCAGTACTTC
CSVDRGGETQYF
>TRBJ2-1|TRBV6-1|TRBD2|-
TGTGCCAGCAGTGAACTTATACTAGCGGGAGGCCAACAGTTCTTC
CASSELILAGGQQFF
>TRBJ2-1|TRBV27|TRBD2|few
TGTGCCAGCAGTTCCCGACTAGCGGGAGAGACCTACAATGAGCAGTTCTTC
CASSSRLAGETYNEQFF
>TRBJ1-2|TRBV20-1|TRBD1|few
TGCAGTGCTCGGACAGGGTATGGCTACACCTTC
CSARTGYGYTF
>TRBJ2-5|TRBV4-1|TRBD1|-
TGCGCCAGCAGCCAAGGTGAGGGGACAGGGCGAGAGACCCAGTACTTC
CASSQGEGTGRETQYF
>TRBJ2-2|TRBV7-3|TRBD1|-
TGTGCCAGCAGCAAGGACAGGGCGGGCACCGGGGAGCTGTTTTTT
CASSKDRAGTGELFF
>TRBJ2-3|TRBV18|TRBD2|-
TGTGCCAGCTCACCACAGGAGACTAGCGGGGCAGATACGCAGTATTTT
CASSPQETSGADTQYF
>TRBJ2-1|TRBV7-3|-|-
TGTGCCAGCAGCTTAATGCTAGCGAGGGGAAATGAGCAGTTCTTC
CASSLMLARGNEQFF
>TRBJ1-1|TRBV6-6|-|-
TGTGCCAGCAAGCAGACAGGGAACACTGAAGCTTTCTTT
CASKQTGNTEAFF
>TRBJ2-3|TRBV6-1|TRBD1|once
TGTGCCAGCAGTGTAAACCGGGACAGGGCAAGAGATACGCAGTATTTT
CASSVNRDRARDTQYF
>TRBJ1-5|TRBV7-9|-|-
TGTGCCAGCAGCTTAGGGGGCTTCATTAGCAATCAGCCCCAGCATTTT
CASSLGGFISNQPQHF
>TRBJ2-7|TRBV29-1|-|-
TGCAGCGTTGTTGGCAGGGAAGTCGTGCAGTACTTC
CSVVGREVVQYF
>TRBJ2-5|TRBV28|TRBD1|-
TGTGCCAGCAGCACCGCCGGGACAGAAAAAGAGACCCAGTACTTC
CASSTAGTEKETQYF
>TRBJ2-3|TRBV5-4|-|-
TGTGCCAGCAGCCTCGCTAGGTCGGATACGCAGTATTTT
CASSLARSDTQYF
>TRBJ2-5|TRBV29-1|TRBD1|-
TGCAGCGTTGAGGGTGACAGGGACCTAGAGACCCAGTACTTC
CSVEGDRDLETQYF
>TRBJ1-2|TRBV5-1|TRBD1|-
TGCGCCAGCAGCGCCGGGACAGGGGGCTCCTATGGCTACACCTTC
CASSAGTGGSYGYTF
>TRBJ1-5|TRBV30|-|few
TGTGCCTGGAGTGTTTTAGGGGAACAGCCCCAGCATTTT
CAWSVLGEQPQHF
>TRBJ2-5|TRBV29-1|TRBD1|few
TGCAGCGGCGTGACGGGACAGGGTCAACAGACCCAGTACTTC
CSGVTGQGQQTQYF
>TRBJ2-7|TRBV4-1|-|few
TGCGCCAGCAGCCAAGGCCGACAGGACTCCTACGAGCAGTACTTC
CASSQGRQDSYEQYF
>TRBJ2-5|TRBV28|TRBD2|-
TGTGCCAGCAGTCCCTGGACTAGCGTTCAAGAGACCCAGTACTTC
CASSPWTSVQETQYF
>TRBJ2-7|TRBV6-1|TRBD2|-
TGTGCCAGCAGTGAAGTGACTAGCGGCTCCTACGAGCAGTACTTC
CASSEVTSGSYEQYF
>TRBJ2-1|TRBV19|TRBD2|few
TGTGCCAGTAGTGTTGGACTAGCGGGAATCCCCTCCTACAATGAGCAGTTCTTC
CASSVGLAGIPSYNEQFF
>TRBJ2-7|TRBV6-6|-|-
TGTGCCAGCAGTGGCCTGCGCGGGATCTCCTACGAGCAGTACTTC
CASSGLRGISYEQYF
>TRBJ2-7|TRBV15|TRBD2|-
TGTGCCACCAGCAGAAGTGGACTAGCAGACTACGAGCAGTACTTC
CATSRSGLADYEQYF
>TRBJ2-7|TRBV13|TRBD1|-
TGTGCCAGCAGCTTGACAGGGGTACTAACCTACGAGCAGTACTTC
CASSLTGVLTYEQYF
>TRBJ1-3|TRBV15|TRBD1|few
TGTGCCACCAGCAGACAGGGGGTCGGTGGAAACACCATATATTTT
CATSRQGVGGNTIYF
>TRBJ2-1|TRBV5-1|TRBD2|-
TGCGCCAGCAGCTGGACTAGCGGGCCCAATGAGCAGTTCTTC
CASSWTSGPNEQFF
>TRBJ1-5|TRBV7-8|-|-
TGTGCCAGCAGCTTATCCAGGGGATATCAGCCCCAGCATTTT
CASSLSRGYQPQHF
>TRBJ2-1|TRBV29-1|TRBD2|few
TGCAGCGTCCTGGGGACTAGCGGGAGGATTAATGAGCAGTTCTTC
CSVLGTSGRINEQFF
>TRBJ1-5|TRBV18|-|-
TGTGCCAGCTCGACAAACAATCAGCCCCAGCATTTT
CASSTNNQPQHF
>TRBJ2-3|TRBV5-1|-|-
TGCGCCAGCAGCCAGCGGGTGGGCGCGGATACGCAGTATTTT
CASSQRVGADTQYF
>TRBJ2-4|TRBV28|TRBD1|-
TGTGCCAGCAGTTCTGTGGGACAGGCGCAAAACATTCAGTACTTC
CASSSVGQAQNIQYF
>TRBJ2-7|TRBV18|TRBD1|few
TGTGCCAGCTCACCACGCGTGACAGGGGGCTACGAGCAGTACTTC
CASSPRVTGGYEQYF
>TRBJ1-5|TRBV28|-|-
TGTGCCAGCAGTTTACCAGGGAAGAGTCAGCCCCAGCATTTT
CASSLPGKSQPQHF
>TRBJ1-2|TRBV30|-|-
TGTGCCTCATCGACAGGCTATGGCTACACCTTC
CASSTGYGYTF
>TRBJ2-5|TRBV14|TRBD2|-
TGTGCCAGCAGCCAAGGAAAGACTAGCGGGAAGTACCAAGAGACCCAGTACTTC
CASSQGKTSGKYQETQYF
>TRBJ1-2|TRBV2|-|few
TGTGCCAGCAGTGAAGGCGGCGGATACTATGGCTACACCTTC
CASSEGGGYYGYTF